These T cell receptor beta chains were read from a single sample in a study of control samples from healthy donors and cancer patients. Assay: immunoSEQ multiplex PCR; the TCRdb copy retains only in-frame clones and omits some. The table shows about 190,000 clones, with around 93% occurring only once. The specimen was blood. The receptor set was obtained from a man aged 30 to 39 in good health. CDR3s include the opening cysteine and the closing phenylalanine or tryptophan. The D gene is left open where the match is weak. Expanded clones get a size class; other rows say once, few or many, or leave the size out.

TRBV27	.	.	TRBJ2-1	CASSFAGAGPYNEQFF	TGTGCCAGCAGTTTCGCGGGGGCTGGCCCCTACAATGAGCAGTTCTTC
TRBV4-1	.	.	TRBJ2-1	CASSQGRARGNEQFF	TGCGCCAGCAGCCAAGGGAGGGCCCGGGGGAATGAGCAGTTCTTC
TRBV29-1	.	TRBD1	TRBJ1-1	CSVIRDRGTEAFF	TGCAGCGTTATCCGGGACAGGGGTACTGAAGCTTTCTTT
TRBV6-1	.	TRBD1	TRBJ1-5	CASSGHRGGMGNQPQHF	TGTGCCAGCAGTGGTCACAGGGGTGGGATGGGGAATCAGCCCCAGCATTTT
TRBV14	.	TRBD1	TRBJ2-2	CASSQRPGQGTGELFF	TGTGCCAGCAGCCAACGACCGGGACAGGGGACCGGGGAGCTGTTTTTT
TRBV2	.	.	TRBJ2-3	CASRAGRPTDTQYF	TGTGCCAGCAGGGCGGGCCGGCCCACAGATACGCAGTATTTT
TRBV7-3	few	.	TRBJ1-1	CASSLNQYTEAFF	TGTGCCAGCAGCTTAAATCAGTACACTGAAGCTTTCTTT
TRBV7-9	.	.	TRBJ2-7	CASSQDGGDEQYF	TGTGCCAGCAGCCAAGACGGGGGCGACGAGCAGTACTTC
TRBV3-1/TRBV3-2	.	.	TRBJ2-1	CASSQAGEQFF	TGTGCCAGCAGCCAAGCGGGTGAGCAGTTCTTC
TRBV28	.	TRBD1	TRBJ1-2	CASSLGQGFGGYTF	TGTGCCAGCAGTTTGGGACAGGGGTTCGGGGGCTACACCTTC
TRBV18	.	TRBD1	TRBJ2-7	CASSAEQGYEQYF	TGTGCCAGCTCAGCCGAACAGGGGTACGAGCAGTACTTC
TRBV7-9	.	.	TRBJ1-1	CASSLASGVVAFF	TGTGCCAGCAGCTTAGCGTCGGGGGTGGTAGCTTTCTTT
TRBV6-6	.	TRBD1	TRBJ1-3	CASSPGQGADTIYF	TGTGCCAGCAGTCCAGGACAGGGGGCAGACACCATATATTTT
TRBV3-1/TRBV3-2	.	TRBD1	TRBJ1-1	CASRRQGNTEAFF	TGTGCCAGCAGACGACAGGGGAATACTGAAGCTTTCTTT
TRBV6-2/TRBV6-3	.	TRBD2	TRBJ2-2	CASSPGLAGGPYVDTGELFF	TGTGCCAGCAGTCCGGGACTAGCGGGGGGGCCGTACGTGGACACCGGGGAGCTGTTTTTT
TRBV24-1	.	.	TRBJ2-1	CATSAPEAGAYNEQFF	TGTGCCACCAGTGCCCCTGAAGCGGGTGCCTACAATGAGCAGTTCTTC
TRBV6-2/TRBV6-3	.	TRBD1	TRBJ1-2	CASSSEIRDSSYGYTF	TGTGCCAGCAGTTCGGAAATTCGGGACAGCTCCTATGGCTACACCTTC
TRBV21-1	.	.	TRBJ2-6	CSASSGANVLTF	TGTTCGGCAAGCTCTGGGGCCAACGTCCTGACTTTC
TRBV5-6	once	TRBD1	TRBJ1-5	CASSPGTGNQPQHF	TGTGCCAGCAGCCCGGGGACAGGCAATCAGCCCCAGCATTTT
TRBV2	.	TRBD2	TRBJ2-7	CASRAGGNFYEQYF	TGTGCCAGCAGGGCGGGAGGGAACTTCTACGAGCAGTACTTC
TRBV5-5	.	.	TRBJ1-2	CASSLGQGYDGYTF	TGTGCCAGCAGCTTGGGTCAGGGATATGATGGCTACACCTTC
TRBV2	.	.	TRBJ2-2	CASSERQGTGELFF	TGTGCCAGCAGTGAAAGGCAGGGGACCGGGGAGCTGTTTTTT
TRBV27	.	.	TRBJ1-1	CASSLSGFEAFF	TGTGCCAGCAGTTTATCAGGATTCGAAGCTTTCTTT
TRBV21-1	.	.	TRBJ2-1	CASSKAGTSGGARSYNEQFF	TGTGCCAGCAGCAAAGCGGGGACTAGCGGGGGGGCCAGGTCCTACAATGAGCAGTTCTTC
TRBV27	.	.	TRBJ2-7	CASSLSGQGAFEQYF	TGTGCCAGCAGTTTAAGCGGCCAGGGAGCTTTCGAGCAGTACTTC
TRBV7-2	.	TRBD2	TRBJ2-7	CASSSISGGTYEQYF	TGTGCCAGCAGCTCTATTAGCGGGGGGACCTACGAGCAGTACTTC
TRBV9	.	.	TRBJ2-1	CASSVLGGQRQNNEQFF	TGTGCCAGCAGCGTATTAGGAGGACAGCGGCAAAACAATGAGCAGTTCTTC
TRBV6-4	.	TRBD1	TRBJ1-5	CASSATGGLGNQPQHF	TGTGCCAGCAGCGCTACAGGGGGCCTGGGCAATCAGCCCCAGCATTTT
TRBV24-1	.	TRBD2	TRBJ2-1	CATSDTSGGAHIYNEQFF	TGTGCCACCAGTGATACAAGCGGGGGGGCCCATATATACAATGAGCAGTTCTTC
TRBV5-1	.	.	TRBJ1-3	CASSLEGNTIYF	TGCGCCAGCAGCTTGGAGGGCAACACCATATATTTT
TRBV6-5	once	TRBD1	TRBJ1-6	CASWTGRNSPLHF	TGTGCCAGCTGGACAGGGAGAAATTCACCCCTCCACTTT
TRBV6-6	.	.	TRBJ1-4	CASRRPNEKLFF	TGTGCCAGCAGGAGACCCAATGAAAAACTGTTTTTT
TRBV5-1	.	.	TRBJ2-2	CASSNIGTWGLGTGELFF	TGCGCCAGCAGCAATATCGGAACATGGGGATTGGGGACCGGGGAGCTGTTTTTT
TRBV30	.	.	TRBJ1-4	CAWSRGPPNEKLFF	TGTGCCTGGAGCAGGGGTCCGCCTAATGAAAAACTGTTTTTT
TRBV9	.	.	TRBJ1-5	CASSVYGDSNQPQHF	TGTGCCAGCAGCGTCTACGGGGATAGCAATCAGCCCCAGCATTTT
TRBV15	.	.	TRBJ1-5	CATSKGSNQPQHF	TGTGCCACCAGCAAGGGTAGCAATCAGCCCCAGCATTTT
TRBV7-3	.	.	TRBJ1-5	CASSLSRNQPQHF	TGTGCCAGCAGCTTATCCCGGAATCAGCCCCAGCATTTT
TRBV6-5	.	.	TRBJ1-5	CASRRTANQPQHF	TGTGCCAGCAGAAGGACAGCCAATCAGCCCCAGCATTTT
TRBV27	.	TRBD1	TRBJ1-3	CASSSYKGQGPRTIYF	TGTGCCAGCAGCTCCTATAAGGGACAGGGCCCTCGGACCATATATTTT
TRBV25-1	.	.	TRBJ2-2	CASSIIGEAGELFF	TGTGCCAGCAGTATTATCGGGGAGGCCGGGGAGCTGTTTTTT
TRBV21-1	.	.	TRBJ1-1	CASSKAVLNTEAFF	TGTGCCAGCAGCAAGGCAGTACTGAACACTGAAGCTTTCTTT
TRBV3-1/TRBV3-2	.	.	TRBJ1-4	CASSQEIGQGFEKLFF	TGTGCCAGCAGCCAAGAGATAGGGCAGGGTTTTGAAAAACTGTTTTTT
TRBV30	.	.	TRBJ2-1	CAWTGPRGFYNEQFF	TGTGCCTGGACCGGGCCGAGGGGCTTTTACAATGAGCAGTTCTTC
TRBV13	.	.	TRBJ1-3	CASTNDRLGNTIYF	TGTGCCAGCACCAATGACAGGCTTGGAAACACCATATATTTT
TRBV6-5	.	.	TRBJ2-7	CASSWTDAREQYF	TGTGCCAGCAGTTGGACGGACGCCCGGGAGCAGTACTTC
TRBV5-1	.	.	TRBJ2-1	CASSLNSNNEQFF	TGCGCCAGCAGCTTGAATAGTAACAATGAGCAGTTCTTC
TRBV30	.	TRBD1	TRBJ1-6	CAWSPGQNSPLHF	TGTGCCTGGAGTCCGGGACAGAATTCACCCCTCCACTTT
TRBV4-1	.	.	TRBJ1-6	CASSPQEVNSPLHF	TGCGCCAGCAGCCCCCAGGAAGTAAATTCACCCCTCCACTTT
TRBV29-1	.	TRBD1	TRBJ2-3	CSTRTGWSTDTQYF	TGCAGCACCCGGACAGGGTGGAGCACAGATACGCAGTATTTT
TRBV19	once	.	TRBJ2-3	CASGLAGGSSTDTQYF	TGTGCCAGTGGTCTCGCAGGTGGCTCTAGCACAGATACGCAGTATTTT
TRBV19	.	.	TRBJ1-5	CASSIRIYSNQPQHF	TGTGCCAGTAGTATTAGGATATATAGCAATCAGCCCCAGCATTTT
TRBV6-5	.	TRBD1	TRBJ1-2	CASSSYGQGTYGYTF	TGTGCCAGCAGTTCCTATGGACAGGGAACCTATGGCTACACCTTC
TRBV5-1	.	TRBD1	TRBJ1-5	CASSIGTGLSQPQHF	TGCGCCAGCAGCATTGGGACAGGACTTAGTCAGCCCCAGCATTTT
TRBV6-5	.	TRBD1	TRBJ1-2	CASSSPHRGEGYTF	TGTGCCAGCAGTTCCCCCCACAGGGGTGAGGGCTACACCTTC
TRBV27	.	.	TRBJ1-4	CASRLLGRGADEKLFF	TGTGCCAGCAGGTTACTAGGTCGGGGAGCAGATGAAAAACTGTTTTTT